This TCR beta chain is from a study of cytomegalovirus exposure and HLA in healthy donors (dated 2017 in TCRdb). Looking at the study overall: An earlier analysis of several hundred of the donors reported approximately 300 Gb of sequence data and 95 million to 140 million unique TCR beta sequences obtained from about 170 million T cells. An early release that covered approximately 600 HLA-typed donors contained around 330 gigabases of sequencing data and about 84 million unique TCR sequences. Of the 350 to 450 genotyped donors, 75% to 85% were placed in the genetic ancestry cluster associated with self-reported Caucasian donors. The study aimed to test whether signatures of past pathogen exposure could be identified by cataloging public T cell receptors. The T cell repertoires of 666 subjects were profiled by immunosequencing and related to cytomegalovirus serostatus. In addition to the first cohort of around 670 subjects, a separate validation cohort of under 150 different subjects was used. To predict cytomegalovirus infection status, the study combined high-throughput TCR immunosequencing, statistical association of individual TCRs with disease status, and machine learning. A later analysis re-analyzed previously published TCR beta repertoires from roughly 690 donors and added high-resolution HLA genotyping to study TCR occurrence patterns. Rather than using new phenotypic data, the later analysis identified candidate immune exposures from TCR beta sequences and from how often those sequences occurred across donors. To decide whether each TCR beta V gene segment behaved as functional or pseudogenic, an earlier analysis of approximately 590 of the donors relied on high-throughput TCR beta sequencing. Alongside the repertoire data, information on donor age, sex, ethnicity and CMV serostatus was compiled. A later genetic analysis took genome-wide SNP genotypes for about three fifths of the 666 donors and used that subset as a discovery cohort. All discovery cohort repertoires had been generated on a single sequencing platform. HLA typing covered class I and class II loci at four-digit resolution. The number of typed donors differed by locus: about 620-640 for A, B, C, DRB1 and DQB1; some 540 for DQA1; fewer than 610 for DPA1; and about 450 for DPB1. Several DR-DQ haplotypes were handled as single units for association and clustering because linkage in the cohort was strong. Among about 390 genotyped donors of the cohort, an average of 235,054 unique TCR beta nucleotide sequences were sequenced per donor, roughly 18% of them non-productive. Results the study describes overall, beyond this receptor: According to a later genetic analysis, donors in an Asian-associated ancestry cluster had fewer N-insertions in productive TCRs than the approximately 670-donor mean. In a later analysis, TCR association rates were found to vary across HLA loci, with the most associated TCRs seen for DRB1 alleles and the fewest for HLA-C alleles. In this cohort, only TCR beta chains were sequenced, and detectable features were limited by the absence of alpha or paired-chain data. Most TCR sequences were seen in very few donors, while some public TCRs were found in many individuals. According to a later analysis, most CMV-associated TCR beta chains appeared to be HLA-restricted, and the HLA associations seemed to be driven largely by CMV exposure. According to a later analysis, parvovirus B19, influenza, CMV and Epstein-Barr virus appeared linked to several top co-occurrence clusters. In vitro tests confirmed that a few of the cytomegalovirus-associated TCR beta chains recognize cytomegalovirus antigens. Immune exposure information for the cohort was limited to CMV serostatus. According to the authors, the approach could potentially be generalized to other disease states and immunological phenotypes. In a later analysis, HLA-associated TCR beta chains showed more clonal expansion and lower generation probabilities than non-associated chains that were equally common. When HLA alleles, especially DR and DQ, strongly co-occurred, TCR associations were difficult to assign to individual alleles. In both the original and validation cohorts, the classifier was reported to diagnose cytomegalovirus status with high specificity and sensitivity. Because HLA typing was missing for some donors at each locus, association tests included only the typed subset. An earlier analysis of some 590 of the donors showed that most TCR beta V segments appeared in productive rearrangements either about 90% or about 30% of the time, which broadly matched IMGT annotations. The earlier analysis of 587 of the donors excluded around 17 rarely observed V segments, including chromosome 9 orphons, because counts were too low. The presence/absence analyses assumed that sequencing depth was roughly uniform across donors, and that assumption may not be true. In a later genetic analysis, a missense DCLRE1C variant was associated with V-gene and J-gene trimming of TCR beta chains, and the association was replicated in an independent cohort. Correlated functional status among segregating V segments might reflect linkage disequilibrium, but an unknown experimental factor could not be ruled out. A further reported finding was that TCR beta sequences accurately predicted the HLA-A and HLA-B alleles for most subjects in the first cohort. Some IMGT-functional V segments, including TRBV6-2 and TRBV6-3, could not be told apart with the 87-base-pair reads, so those segments were excluded. In the study, approximately 160 TCR beta chains were listed as associated with cytomegalovirus. At a false discovery rate of 0.05, a later analysis linked around 15,000 TCR beta sequences to specific HLA alleles. A group of highly shared sequence variants was considered likely to be a technical artifact of the sequencing pipeline.

Library prep was done by the immunoSEQ multiplex PCR assay. The multiplex PCR relied on a mix of 60 forward primers for TCR Vbeta segments and 13 reverse primers for TCR Jbeta segments. The CDR3 region of rearranged TCR beta genes was amplified from genomic DNA by a multiplex PCR assay. The Illumina HiSeq System was used to sequence the amplified TCR beta libraries as 87-base-pair reads. In the source study's methods: A later analysis counted about 80 million unique TCR beta chains across the 640 or so repertoires, and 10 million to 11 million of these chains were shared by at least two donors. Raw reads were error-corrected and collapsed into unique sequences by a nearest-neighbor algorithm in which closely related sequences were merged to remove PCR and sequencing errors. To assign V, D and J gene segments, CDR3 sequences were aligned to IMGT reference sequences. For a sequence to be retained, a match of at least six nucleotides to both a V gene segment and a J gene segment was required. Rearrangements were classified as productive when the CDR3 lacked stop codons and remained in frame with V and J, and all other rearrangements were classified as non-productive. CDR3 was defined according to IMGT convention as the region running from the second conserved V-encoded cysteine to the conserved J-encoded phenylalanine. The earlier analysis of about 500 of the donors excluded sequences that lacked an unambiguous match to a single V gene segment. An earlier analysis of 587 of the donors classified V segments as functional when productive rearrangements were above 56.7% and as segregating when the standard deviation between donors was above 5%. A statistical classification framework was built for diagnosing cytomegalovirus status from the catalog of TCR beta chain sequences. In a later analysis, TCR nucleotide sequences were compared against IMGT/GENE-DB human TR gene sequences so that V and J genes could be assigned. In a later analysis, CDR3 sequences and most-parsimonious VDJ recombination scenarios were assigned using the TCRdist pipeline. In a later analysis, each TCR beta chain was defined by its CDR3 amino acid sequence together with its V-gene family, and reads without a unique V-gene family were excluded. In a later analysis, some 600 highly shared, low-generation-probability nucleotide sequences were removed to address suspected cross-contamination and a sequencing artifact. In a later analysis, a clonal expansion index for each public chain was calculated from normalized within-repertoire ranks of inferred template counts. In a later analysis, generation probabilities were computed with a VDJ recombination model fitted to out-of-frame rearrangements, and the resulting probabilities were checked against IGoR. A later analysis scored TCR-TCR, TCR-HLA and TCR-CMV co-occurrence with hypergeometric tests, applying a repertoire-size bias correction to TCR pairs. A later analysis estimated false discovery rates by permuting HLA or CMV assignments 20 times. In a later analysis, co-occurring TCRs were grouped using DBSCAN, with TCRdist sequence similarity added in when clustering inside HLA-allele-positive subsets. Co-occurrence clustering excluded repertoires with fewer than 30,000 or more than 120,000 public chains, plus five with anomalous nucleotide sharing. The immuneACCESS repertoire file appears here via TCRdb, limited to in-frame rearrangements. These files lack a portion of the clones; in checked studies, under half of the deficit traces to unresolved V genes, and the cause of the others is not known. Clone size and V and J calls were adopted from that table, with D and trimming inferred from the DNA. The sample has over 150,000 clones on record, approximately 79% of them singletons. The top ten hold 1.5% of the sample.

This clone occurred once. Its antigen is not yet known. No clone much larger than this one lies a single base away; base qualities are absent. The cohort consisted of approximately 690 healthy bone marrow donors. Cohort members were all nominally healthy when sampled, although unrecorded immune exposures were likely present. The donor tested CMV seropositive, placing the donor among the 290 or so seropositive members of the cohort. A peripheral blood sample was provided by each donor, and peripheral blood mononuclear cells were used for TCR beta sequencing. The Qiagen DNeasy Blood Extraction Kit was used to extract genomic DNA from the blood cell samples. Trimmed from V: 0 bases; trimmed from J: 5 bases; junction bases lacking a gene match: 3. The germline V gene (reference sequence) gives CDR1 as SGHNT and CDR2 as YYREEE. The CDR3 starts with the cysteine, ends with the phenylalanine, and has 14 residues. The DNA shown is the 42-base CDR3, in frame from base 1.

The TCR sequence derives from a girl aged 10 to 17 in good health and CMV-seropositive. The specimen was PBMCs. The rearranged segments are TRBV5-4 and TRBJ1-1, with 8 middle bases fitting TRBD1. CDR3 reads: CASSLEQGGTEAFF. The sequenced DNA: TGTGCCAGCAGCTTGGAACAGGGGGGGACTGAAGCTTTCTTT.